The clone carrying this T cell receptor (beta chain) was seen a few times. Its cognate antigen is unknown. It was by quantitative 5'-RACE with molecular barcodes that TCR beta libraries were made. TCRdb redid the calling of the 5' RACE reads with MiXCR, one entry per CDR3 protein. The sample lists roughly 240,000 distinct CDR3 sequences; roughly 32% were seen once. The germline V and J ends were trimmed by 6 bases and 3 bases, with 25 bases remaining between them. The CDR3 runs 18 residues. This specimen belongs to a study of CD8 T cells in ankylosing spondylitis. Notes on the study in general: Reported data indicate significant enrichment of disease-linked clones within matched ankylosing spondylitis synovial fluid. Some of the motif variants had earlier been found in reactive arthritis patients' fluid and blood. Typical of ankylosing spondylitis blood, it appeared, was a TCR beta motif of fewer than 10 highly homologous variants.

The sequence was obtained from a male donor with ankylosing spondylitis or in good health (not recorded which). V and J are TRBV12-3 or TRBV12-4 and TRBJ2-3, with a tentative D call TRBD2 (5 bases). The material sequenced was blood, either unsorted or a sorted T cell fraction (not recorded which). The CDR3 is CASSSLERRSDGTDTQYF. In nucleotides, the CDR3 is TGTGCCAGCAGCTCCTTGGAGCGGAGGTCCGATGGGACAGATACGCAGTATTTT.